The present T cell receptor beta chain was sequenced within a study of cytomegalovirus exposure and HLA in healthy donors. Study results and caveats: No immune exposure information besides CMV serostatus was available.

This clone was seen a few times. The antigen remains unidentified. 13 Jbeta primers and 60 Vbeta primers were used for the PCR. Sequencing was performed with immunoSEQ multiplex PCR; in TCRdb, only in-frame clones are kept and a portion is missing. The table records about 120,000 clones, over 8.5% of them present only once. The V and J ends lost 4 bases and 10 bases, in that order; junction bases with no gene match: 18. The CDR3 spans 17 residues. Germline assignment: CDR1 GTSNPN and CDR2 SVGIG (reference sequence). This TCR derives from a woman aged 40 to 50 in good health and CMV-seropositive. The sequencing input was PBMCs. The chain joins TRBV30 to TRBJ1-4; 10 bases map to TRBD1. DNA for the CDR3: TGTGCCTGGACACCACCGACAGGGGGCCTCCCCAAACGAAAACTGTTTTTT. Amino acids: CAWTPPTGGLPKRKLFF.